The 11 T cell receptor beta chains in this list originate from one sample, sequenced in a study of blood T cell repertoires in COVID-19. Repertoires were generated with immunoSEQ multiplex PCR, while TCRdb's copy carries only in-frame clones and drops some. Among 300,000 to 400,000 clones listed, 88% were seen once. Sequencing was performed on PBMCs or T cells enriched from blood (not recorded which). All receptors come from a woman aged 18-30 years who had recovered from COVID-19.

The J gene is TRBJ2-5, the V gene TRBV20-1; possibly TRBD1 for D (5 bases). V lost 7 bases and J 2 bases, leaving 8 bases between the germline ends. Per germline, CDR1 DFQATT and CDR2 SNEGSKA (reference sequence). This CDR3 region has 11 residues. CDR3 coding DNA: TGCAGTGGCAGGGCACAAGAGACCCAGTACTTC. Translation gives CSGRAQETQYF.

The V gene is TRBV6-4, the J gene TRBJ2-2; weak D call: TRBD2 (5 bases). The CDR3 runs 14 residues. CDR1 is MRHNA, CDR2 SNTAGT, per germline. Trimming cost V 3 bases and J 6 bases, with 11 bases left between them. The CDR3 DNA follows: TGTGCCAGCAGTGATTCGGGGATTCCCGGGGAGCTGTTTTTT. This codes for CASSDSGIPGELFF.

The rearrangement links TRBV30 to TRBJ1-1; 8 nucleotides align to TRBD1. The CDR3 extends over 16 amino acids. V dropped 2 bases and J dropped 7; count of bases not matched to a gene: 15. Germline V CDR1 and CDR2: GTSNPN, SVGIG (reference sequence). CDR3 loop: CAWSQGALGRTFEAFF. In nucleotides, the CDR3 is TGTGCCTGGAGTCAGGGGGCATTGGGCAGGACATTTGAAGCTTTCTTT.

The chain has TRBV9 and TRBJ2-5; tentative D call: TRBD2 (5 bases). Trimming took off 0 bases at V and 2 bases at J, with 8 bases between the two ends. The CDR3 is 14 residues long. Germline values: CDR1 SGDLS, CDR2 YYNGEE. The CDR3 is CASSVGTRQETQYF. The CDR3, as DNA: TGTGCCAGCAGCGTAGGAACTAGACAAGAGACCCAGTACTTC.

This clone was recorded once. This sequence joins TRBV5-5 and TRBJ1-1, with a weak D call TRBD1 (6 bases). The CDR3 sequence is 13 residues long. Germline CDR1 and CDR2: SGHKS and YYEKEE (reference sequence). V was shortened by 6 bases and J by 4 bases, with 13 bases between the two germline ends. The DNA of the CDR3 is TGTGCCAGCATAAGGGGGGGTGGCACTGAAGCTTTCTTT. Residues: CASIRGGGTEAFF.

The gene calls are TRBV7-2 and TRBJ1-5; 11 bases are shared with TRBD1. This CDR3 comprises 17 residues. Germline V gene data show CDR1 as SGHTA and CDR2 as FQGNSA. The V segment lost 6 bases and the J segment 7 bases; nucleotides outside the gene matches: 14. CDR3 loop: CASRPGQGQGGRQPQHF. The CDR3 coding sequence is TGTGCCAGCAGACCCGGGCAGGGACAGGGGGGAAGACAGCCCCAGCATTTT.

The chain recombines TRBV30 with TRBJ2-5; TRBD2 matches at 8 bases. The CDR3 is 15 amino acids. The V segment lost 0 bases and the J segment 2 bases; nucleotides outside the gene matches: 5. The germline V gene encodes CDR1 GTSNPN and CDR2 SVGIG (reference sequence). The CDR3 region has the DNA TGTGCCTGGAGTGTAACTAGCGGTCCACAAGAGACCCAGTACTTC. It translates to CAWSVTSGPQETQYF.

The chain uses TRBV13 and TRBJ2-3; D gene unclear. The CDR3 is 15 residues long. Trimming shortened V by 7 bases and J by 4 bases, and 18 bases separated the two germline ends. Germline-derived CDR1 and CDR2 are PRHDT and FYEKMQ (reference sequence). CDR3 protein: CASKGGSLLADTQYF. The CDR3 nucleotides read TGTGCCAGCAAAGGCGGATCACTTCTTGCAGATACGCAGTATTTT.

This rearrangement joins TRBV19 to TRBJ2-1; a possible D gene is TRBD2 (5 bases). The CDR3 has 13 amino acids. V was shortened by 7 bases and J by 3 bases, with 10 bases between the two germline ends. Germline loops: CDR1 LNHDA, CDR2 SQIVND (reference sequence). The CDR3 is CASTGYNYNEQFF. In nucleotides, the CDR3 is TGTGCCAGTACGGGGTATAACTACAATGAGCAGTTCTTC.

The CDR3 DNA reads as TGCGCCAGCTATATCCCGGGACAGGGGAACTATGGCTACACCTTC. Its translation is CASYIPGQGNYGYTF. The rearrangement joins TRBV5-1 to TRBJ1-2, with 10 bases lining up with TRBD1. Losses at the gene ends were 7 bases for V and 2 bases for J; bases not matched to a gene: 8. This CDR3 spans 15 amino acids. Per the germline V gene, CDR1 is SGHRS and CDR2 is YFSETQ.

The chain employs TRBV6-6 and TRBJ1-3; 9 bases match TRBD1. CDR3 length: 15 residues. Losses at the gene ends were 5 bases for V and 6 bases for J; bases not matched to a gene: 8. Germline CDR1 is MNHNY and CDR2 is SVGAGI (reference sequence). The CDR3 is CASSPTGGGENTIYF. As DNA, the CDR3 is TGTGCCAGCAGTCCGACAGGGGGAGGCGAAAACACCATATATTTT.